These T cell receptor beta chains were read from a single sample in a study of PD-1 blockade in classical Hodgkin lymphoma. The repertoire was sequenced with immunoSEQ multiplex PCR; TCRdb's copy has only in-frame clones and lacks some. The sample has 25,000 to 30,000 clones, 70% to 90% seen once. The source material was CD8+ T cells from blood, sampled at baseline. These receptors came from a human donor with classical Hodgkin lymphoma. Each CDR3 is given without its conserved first and last residue.

V,J,CDR3
TRBV4-1,TRBJ1-1,ASSQTPFLQGTPNTEAF
TRBV27,TRBJ2-7,ASSQGHPSSYEQY
TRBV7-9,TRBJ1-4,ASSPKGAPGEKLF
TRBV11-2,TRBJ2-1,ASSFYHGNEQF
TRBV2,TRBJ2-7,ASSEMAGALSYEQY
TRBV27,TRBJ2-2,ASSLSPGLAANTGELF
TRBV15,TRBJ1-2,ATSGMRGVGPGGYT
TRBV30,TRBJ2-7,AWSTGRGWAAYEQY
TRBV4-2,TRBJ2-1,ASSPGTYNEQF
TRBV2,TRBJ2-1,ASSEGSDYNEQF
TRBV9,TRBJ2-7,ASSRIVGDPRGYEQY
TRBV5-4,TRBJ1-1,ASTPRDRNWLNTEAF
TRBV19,TRBJ2-1,ASSWGVAGYNEQF
TRBV9,TRBJ1-4,ASSAGGHNEKLF
TRBV27,TRBJ1-1,ASSLSGGTEAF
TRBV9,TRBJ2-7,ASNRPGTREQY
TRBV21-1,TRBJ2-1,ASSKVGPTGGTSCFEQF
TRBV6-6,TRBJ1-4,ASSYGFRGVGEKLF
TRBV11-2,TRBJ2-1,ASSLAGTPGHEQF
TRBV16,TRBJ1-3,ASSQSKQSGNTIY
TRBV28,TRBJ2-6,ASSLPGANVLT
TRBV7-9,TRBJ1-2,ASVTGPPLDYGYT
TRBV10-3,TRBJ2-7,AISDRHLRYEQY
TRBV28,TRBJ1-4,ASSPLSRKWDEKLF
TRBV10-1,TRBJ2-2,ASSESASGVNTGELF
TRBV5-6,TRBJ1-2,ASSFYASRDGYGYT
TRBV10-3,TRBJ2-7,AISDSSGGDEQY
TRBV9,TRBJ2-3,ASSSPAGVADTQY
TRBV13,TRBJ2-7,ASSPRTGGYEQY
TRBV27,TRBJ2-5,ASSLSGTQY
TRBV27,TRBJ1-3,ASSFGSRNTIY
TRBV7-9,TRBJ1-2,ASSFEGRADGYT
TRBV27,TRBJ2-3,ASKTWVGDTQY
TRBV29-1,TRBJ2-7,SVASGLHEQY
TRBV29-1,TRBJ2-5,SAGDTRLETQY
TRBV4-1,TRBJ2-7,ASSQGSGGSSYEQY
TRBV27,TRBJ1-2,ASSPTRISPGNYGYT
TRBV27,TRBJ1-2,ASSFGGPNYGYT
TRBV5-6,TRBJ1-2,ASSLGGTYGYT
TRBV29-1,TRBJ1-2,SVEVIGGPNYYGYT
TRBV7-9,TRBJ2-7,ASSSESYEQY
TRBV2,TRBJ2-7,ATSGLAGEWQY
TRBV7-9,TRBJ1-2,ASSRDSLNYGYT
TRBV6-1,TRBJ1-5,ASSEKRGIGGEDQPQH
TRBV7-2,TRBJ2-1,ASSSYSGGLYNEQF
TRBV6-5,TRBJ2-7,ASRLTRYGSYEQY
TRBV30,TRBJ1-3,AWSMTGGDTIY
TRBV2,TRBJ2-7,ASSPRDTPEQY
TRBV4-1,TRBJ1-6,ASSQGPGRSYLSPLH
TRBV9,TRBJ2-7,ASSVGEWDYEQY
TRBV9,TRBJ2-1,ASSVDLASNEQF
TRBV30,NA,AWAQGSYEQY